This T cell receptor beta chain was sequenced in a study of CD8 T cells in Susac syndrome (dated by TCRdb to 2018 to 2020). For the wider study: Of the Susac syndrome patients who were sequenced, about eight were in clinical remission while roughly six had clinically active disease. At blood withdrawal, Susac syndrome patients were therapy-naive, treated with corticosteroids (with IVIg additionally given to some), or treated with IVIg alone. Repertoire sequencing was used to test whether CD8+ T cell activation and differentiation in Susac syndrome was antigen driven. Here is what the overall study found, with its caveats: The CD4+ T cell repertoire of patients with Susac syndrome showed no detectable clonal expansion. The number of individuals in the TCR sequencing and HLA analysis was acknowledged as relatively small.

Peripheral blood CD8+ and CD4+ T cells from healthy donors, Susac syndrome patients and multiple sclerosis patients were profiled using high-throughput TCR beta sequencing. The Susac syndrome patients fulfilled recently defined diagnostic criteria for either definite or probable disease. CD8+ TEMRA cells were enriched by FACS, while bulk CD8+ and CD4+ T cells were purified by magnetic negative isolation. Blood was drawn into EDTA tubes, processed within 24 hours, and PBMCs were isolated by density gradient centrifugation. PBMCs intended for TCR sequencing were cryopreserved in liquid nitrogen and thawed later in a water bath at 37 degrees C. The sorted or isolated CD4+, CD8+ and CD8+ TEMRA cells had a purity of 90% or higher. RNA was extracted with the RNeasy kit and 0.5 to 1 ug was reverse transcribed using random hexamers. The immunoSEQ multiplex PCR assay, covering 54 Vbeta and 13 Jbeta segments, was used to amplify TCR beta CDR3 regions. Bias from PCR amplification was corrected by using a synthetic template baseline for primer optimization and for computational correction. The source study handled its data this way. Reads were annotated to V, D and J genes per IMGT and analyzed with immunoSEQ Analyzer, keeping only productive sequences. Clonality was calculated as one minus the Shannon entropy normalized by log2 of the number of productive unique sequences. For each patient and control, public and private clones were evaluated within the 100 most prevalent clones. Clones were defined as Susac-specific if absent from the healthy and MS cohorts, from around 1,100 published viral clones and from other ImmuneACCESS disease sequences. TCRdb applied fastp at Q25 and MiXCR to the public reads, then kept only in-frame beta chains. Rows are combined by CDR3 protein, so each entry shows the most common genes and DNA. These V and J calls originate from TCRdb's pipeline instead of the authors' own analysis. In this sample the table shows tens of thousands of distinct CDR3 sequences, approximately 94% of which occur a single time. The ten largest clones take up more than 0.5% of the sample.

V is reduced by 5 bases and J by 2 bases, leaving a spacing of 8 bases between them. The CDR3 sequence holds 13 residues, the cysteine and phenylalanine included. Here the CDR3 DNA is all that survives: 39 bases in frame from base 1. The germline V gene gives CDR1 as SGHDT and CDR2 as YYEEEE. Turning to this clonotype: Its antigen target is currently unknown. No base qualities exist here, and no much larger clone lies one base off it.

The TCR comes from a human donor with Susac syndrome. The chain joins TRBV5-6 to TRBJ1-3, with no reliable assignment of the D segment. Sample: CD4+ T cells from PBMCs. The DNA reads TGTGCCAGCAGGAGACTCGCTGGAAACACCATATATTTT. Protein translation: CASRRLAGNTIYF.